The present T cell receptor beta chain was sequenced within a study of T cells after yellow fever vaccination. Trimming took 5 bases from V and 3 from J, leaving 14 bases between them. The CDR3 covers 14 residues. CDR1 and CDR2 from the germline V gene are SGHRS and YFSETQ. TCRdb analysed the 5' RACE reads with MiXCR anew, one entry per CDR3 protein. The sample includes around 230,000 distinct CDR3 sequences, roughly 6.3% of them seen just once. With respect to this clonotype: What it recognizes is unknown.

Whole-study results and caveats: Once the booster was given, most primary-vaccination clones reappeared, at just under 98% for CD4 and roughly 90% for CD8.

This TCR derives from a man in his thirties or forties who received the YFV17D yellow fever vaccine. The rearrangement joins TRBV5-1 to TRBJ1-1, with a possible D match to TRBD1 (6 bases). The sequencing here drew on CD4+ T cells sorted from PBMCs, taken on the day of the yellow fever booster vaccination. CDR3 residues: CASSHRTGYTEAFF. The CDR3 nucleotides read TGCGCCAGCAGTCACCGCACAGGGTACACTGAAGCTTTCTTT.